Below are 9 T cell receptor beta chains sequenced from a single sample in a study of T cell repertoires in cytomegalovirus infection. A single record per CDR3 protein comes from TCRdb applying MiXCR to the reads. The sample lists approximately 350,000 distinct CDR3 sequences, roughly 36% seen once, with approximately 13% in the top ten. These receptors have no known antigen. The specimen was cultured PBMCs, collected from culture after CMV antigen stimulation. The receptors come from a human donor in good health (CMV status not recorded). Some clones in this sample may be carry-over from other donors' samples.

V gene TRBV4-1 combines with J gene TRBJ2-1; TRBD2 agrees at 13 bases. The germline V gene encodes CDR1 MGHRA and CDR2 YSYEKL. V lost 0 bases, J lost 7 bases, and 0 bases stayed unmatched. The CDR3 covers 15 residues. The CDR3 DNA reads as TGCGCCAGCAGCCAAGAGGGACTAGCGGGAAATGAGCAGTTCTTC. Amino acid sequence: CASSQEGLAGNEQFF.

This clonotype was observed a few times. The CDR3 reads CASSLMDGVSETQYF. In DNA form, the CDR3 reads TGTGCCAGCAGCCTGATGGATGGAGTTTCGGAGACCCAGTACTTC. The J gene is TRBJ2-5, the V gene TRBV3-1; D gene unclear. CDR1 is LGHDT, CDR2 YNNKEL, per germline (reference sequence). The V gene lost 4 bases and the J gene lost 5 bases, with 17 bases spanning the gap. This CDR3 has 15 residues.

The chain employs TRBV24-1 and TRBJ2-7; either TRBD1 or TRBD2 may fit D (6 bases each). Germline CDR1 KGHDR, CDR2 SFDVKD. This CDR3 region has 12 residues. The germline V and J ends were trimmed by 11 bases and 9 bases, with 19 bases remaining between them. The CDR3 reads CASTPAGQRQYF. CDR3 DNA sequence: TGTGCCAGCACCCCCGCGGGACAAAGGCAGTACTTC.

The chain carries TRBV15 and TRBJ1-3; 11 nucleotides align to TRBD1. V lost 8 bases, J lost 4 bases, and 7 bases stayed unmatched. The CDR3 loop spans 15 amino acids. Germline assignment: CDR1 LNHNV and CDR2 YYDKDF (reference sequence). The CDR3 nucleotides are TGTGCCACCGGACAGGGGGCTGAGAGAGGAAACACCATATATTTT. Translated: CATGQGAERGNTIYF.

This clonotype was seen a few times. The chain has TRBV6-6 and TRBJ2-1; no definite D call. Trimming took 5 bases from V and 0 from J, leaving 11 bases between them. The CDR3 extends over 15 amino acids. Germline lookup yields CDR1 MNHNY and CDR2 SVGAGI (reference sequence). The CDR3 DNA follows: TGTGCCAGCAGTGGCCTAGGCCGCTCCTACAATGAGCAGTTCTTC. Translation: CASSGLGRSYNEQFF.

This clonotype was observed a handful of times. The chain combines TRBV7-2 with TRBJ1-6; D call uncertain. CDR1 is SGHTA and CDR2 is FQGNSA in the germline V gene. Trimming pared 5 bases from V and 7 bases from J, leaving 15 bases between. The CDR3 spans 15 residues. Here the CDR3 DNA reads TGTGCCAGCAGCCCAGATGGCACTAACAATTCACCCCTCCACTTT. Residues: CASSPDGTNNSPLHF.

The sample holds a few counts of this clonotype. The chain is built from TRBV28 and TRBJ1-1; D perhaps matches TRBD1 (6 bases). Trimming left V 5 bases short and J 7 bases short, with 20 bases between. CDR3 size: 15 residues. Germline V gene data show CDR1 as MDHEN and CDR2 as SYDVKM. CDR3 nucleotides: TGTGCCAGCAGTCCCGGAGGGGGGCTGGCCAGTGAAGCTTTCTTT. Translating gives CASSPGGGLASEAFF. Based on the CDR3 plus reference TRBV28 and TRBJ1-1, the full variable domain is DVKVTQSSRYLVKRTGEKVFLECVQDMDHENMFWYRQDPGLGLRLIYFSYDVKMKEKGDIPEGYSVSREKKERFSLILESASTNQTSMYLCASSPGGGLASEAFFGQGTRLTVV.

The chain has TRBV11-2 and TRBJ2-7; a weak D match, TRBD1 (5 bases). Trimming stripped 4 bases from V and 7 bases from J, with 14 bases between. Germline V lookup: CDR1 SGHAT, CDR2 FQNNGV. The CDR3 has 13 residues. The CDR3: CASSSGHFEEQYV. DNA of the CDR3: TGTGCCAGCAGCTCCGGACACTTCGAGGAGCAGTACGTC.

This clonotype was observed once. CDR3 sequence: CSARDWSISYNEQFF. In nucleotides, the CDR3 is TGCAGTGCTAGAGATTGGAGTATCTCCTACAATGAGCAGTTCTTC. This chain joins TRBV20-1 and TRBJ2-1; D is unresolved. Germline CDR1 DFQATT, CDR2 SNEGSKA (reference sequence). V was trimmed by 0 bases and J by 0 bases, leaving 9 bases between them. This CDR3 has 15 amino acids.